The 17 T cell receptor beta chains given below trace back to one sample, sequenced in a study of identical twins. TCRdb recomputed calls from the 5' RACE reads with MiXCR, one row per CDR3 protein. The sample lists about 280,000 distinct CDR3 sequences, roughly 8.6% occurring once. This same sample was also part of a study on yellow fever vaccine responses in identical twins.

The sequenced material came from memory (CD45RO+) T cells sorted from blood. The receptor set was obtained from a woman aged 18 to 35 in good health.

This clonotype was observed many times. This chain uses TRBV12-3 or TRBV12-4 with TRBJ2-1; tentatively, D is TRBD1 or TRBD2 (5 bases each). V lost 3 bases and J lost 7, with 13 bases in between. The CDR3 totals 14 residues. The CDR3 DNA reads TGTGCCAGCAGTTTCCTGGGGACGGGGAATGAGCAGTTCTTC. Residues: CASSFLGTGNEQFF.

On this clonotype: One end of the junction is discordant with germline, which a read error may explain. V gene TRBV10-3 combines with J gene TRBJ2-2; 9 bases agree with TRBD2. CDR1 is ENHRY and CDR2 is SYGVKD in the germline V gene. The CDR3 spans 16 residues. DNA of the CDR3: TGTGCCACCAACCTTGGCGGGAGGGGATTCACCGGGGAGCTGCTTTTT. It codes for CATNLGGRGFTGELLF.

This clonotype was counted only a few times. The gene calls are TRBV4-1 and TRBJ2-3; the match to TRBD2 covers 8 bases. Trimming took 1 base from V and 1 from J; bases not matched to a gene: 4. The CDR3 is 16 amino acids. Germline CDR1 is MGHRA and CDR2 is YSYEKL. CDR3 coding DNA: TGCGCCAGCAGCCAAGGGGGACTAGTAGGCACAGATACGCAGTATTTT. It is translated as CASSQGGLVGTDTQYF.

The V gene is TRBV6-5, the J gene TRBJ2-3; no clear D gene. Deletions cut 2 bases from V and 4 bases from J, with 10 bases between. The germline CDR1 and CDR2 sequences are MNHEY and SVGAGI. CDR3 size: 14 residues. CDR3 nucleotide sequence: TGTGCCAGCAGTTACCGCCGTCCCCCAGATACGCAGTATTTT. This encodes CASSYRRPPDTQYF.

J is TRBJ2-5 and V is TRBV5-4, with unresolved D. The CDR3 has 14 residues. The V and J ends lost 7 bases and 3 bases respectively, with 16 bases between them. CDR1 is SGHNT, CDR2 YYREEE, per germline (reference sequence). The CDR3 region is CASGGGPRKETQYF. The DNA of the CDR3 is TGTGCCAGCGGCGGCGGTCCTAGAAAAGAGACCCAGTACTTC.

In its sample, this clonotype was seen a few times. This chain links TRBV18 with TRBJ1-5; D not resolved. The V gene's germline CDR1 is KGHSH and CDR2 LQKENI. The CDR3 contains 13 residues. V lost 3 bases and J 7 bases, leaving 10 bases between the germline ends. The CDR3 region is CASSPGRVQPQHF. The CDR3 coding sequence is TGTGCCAGCTCACCCGGGAGGGTGCAGCCCCAGCATTTT. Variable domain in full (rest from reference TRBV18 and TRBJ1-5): NAGVMQNPRHLVRRRGQEARLRCSPMKGHSHVYWYRQLPEEGLKFMVYLQKENIIDESGMPKERFSAEFPKEGPSILRIQQVVRGDSAAYFCASSPGRVQPQHFGDGTRLSIL.

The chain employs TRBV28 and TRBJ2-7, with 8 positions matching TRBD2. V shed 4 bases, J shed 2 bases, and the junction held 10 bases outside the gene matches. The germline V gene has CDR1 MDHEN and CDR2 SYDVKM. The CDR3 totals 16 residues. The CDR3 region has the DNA TGTGCCAGCAGTTCCGTCCCCGGGACTAGAGCCTACGAGCAGTACTTC. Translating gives CASSSVPGTRAYEQYF. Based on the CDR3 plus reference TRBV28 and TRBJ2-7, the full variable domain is DVKVTQSSRYLVKRTGEKVFLECVQDMDHENMFWYRQDPGLGLRLIYFSYDVKMKEKGDIPEGYSVSREKKERFSLILESASTNQTSMYLCASSSVPGTRAYEQYFGPGTRLTVT.

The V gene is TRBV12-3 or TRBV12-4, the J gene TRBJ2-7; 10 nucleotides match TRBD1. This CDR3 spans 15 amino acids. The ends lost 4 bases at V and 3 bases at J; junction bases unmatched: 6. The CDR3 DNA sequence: TGTGCCAGCAGTTCCCCCGGGACAGGGGTCTACGAGCAGTACTTC. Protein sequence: CASSSPGTGVYEQYF.

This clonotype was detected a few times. For the CDR3, the DNA is TGTGCCAGCAGTCAGAGCGGGGTAGCCTACAATGAGCAGTTCTTC. Its protein product is CASSQSGVAYNEQFF. The chain combines TRBV28 with TRBJ2-1; 7 nucleotides align to TRBD2. From germline, CDR1 is MDHEN and CDR2 SYDVKM. V shed 5 bases, J shed 2 bases, and the junction held 6 bases outside the gene matches. This CDR3 spans 15 amino acids.

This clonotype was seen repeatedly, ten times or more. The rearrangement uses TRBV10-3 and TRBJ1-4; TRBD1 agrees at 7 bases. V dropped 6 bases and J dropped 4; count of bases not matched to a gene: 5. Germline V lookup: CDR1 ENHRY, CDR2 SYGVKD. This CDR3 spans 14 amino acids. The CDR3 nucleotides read TGTGCCATCAGCCCGGGACAGAGTAATGAAAAACTGTTTTTT. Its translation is CAISPGQSNEKLFF.

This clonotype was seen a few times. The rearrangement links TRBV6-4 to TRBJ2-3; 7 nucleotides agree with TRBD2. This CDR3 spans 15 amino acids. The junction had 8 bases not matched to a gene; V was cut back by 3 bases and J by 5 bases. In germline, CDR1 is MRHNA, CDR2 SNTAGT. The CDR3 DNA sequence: TGTGCCAGCAGTGAGTCGGCGGGGGAGGGAGATACGCAGTATTTT. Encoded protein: CASSESAGEGDTQYF.

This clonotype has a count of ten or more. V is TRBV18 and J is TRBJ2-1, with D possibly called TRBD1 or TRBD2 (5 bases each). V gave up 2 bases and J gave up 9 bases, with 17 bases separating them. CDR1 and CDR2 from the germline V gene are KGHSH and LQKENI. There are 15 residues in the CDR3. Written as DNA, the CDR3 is TGTGCCAGCTCACCATCCGGGACCATGGAAGGTGAGCAGTTCTTC. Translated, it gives CASSPSGTMEGEQFF.

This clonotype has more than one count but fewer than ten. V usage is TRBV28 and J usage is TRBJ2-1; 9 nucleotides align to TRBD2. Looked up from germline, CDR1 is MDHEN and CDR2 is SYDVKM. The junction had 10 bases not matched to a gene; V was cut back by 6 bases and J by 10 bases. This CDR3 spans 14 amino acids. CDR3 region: CASSLGRLADEQFF. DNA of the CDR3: TGTGCCAGCAGCCTTGGCCGACTAGCGGACGAGCAGTTCTTC.

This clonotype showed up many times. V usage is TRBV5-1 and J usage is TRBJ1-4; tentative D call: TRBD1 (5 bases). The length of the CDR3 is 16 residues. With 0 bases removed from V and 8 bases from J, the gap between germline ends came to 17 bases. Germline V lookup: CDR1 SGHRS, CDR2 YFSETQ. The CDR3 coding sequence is TGCGCCAGCAGCTTGGTCCAAGGGGTTTCCGGGGAAAAACTGTTTTTT. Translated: CASSLVQGVSGEKLFF.

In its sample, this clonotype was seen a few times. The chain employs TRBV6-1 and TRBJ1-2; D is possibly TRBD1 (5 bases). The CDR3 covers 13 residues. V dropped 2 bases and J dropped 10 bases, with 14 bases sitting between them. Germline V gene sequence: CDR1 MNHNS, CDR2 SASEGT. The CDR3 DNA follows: TGTGCCAGCAGTGAACAAACAGAGGGGACCTACACCTTC. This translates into CASSEQTEGTYTF.

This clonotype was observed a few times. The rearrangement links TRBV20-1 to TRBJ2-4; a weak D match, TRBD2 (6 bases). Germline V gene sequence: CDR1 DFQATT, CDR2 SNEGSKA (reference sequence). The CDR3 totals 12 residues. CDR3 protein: CSWGGDKNIQYF. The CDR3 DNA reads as TGCAGCTGGGGCGGGGATAAAAACATTCAGTACTTC.

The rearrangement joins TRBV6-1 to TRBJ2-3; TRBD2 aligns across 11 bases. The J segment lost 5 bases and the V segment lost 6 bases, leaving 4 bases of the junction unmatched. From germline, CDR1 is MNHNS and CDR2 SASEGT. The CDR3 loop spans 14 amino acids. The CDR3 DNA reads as TGTGCCAGCAGGACTAGCGGGGTGGTAGATACGCAGTATTTT. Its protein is CASRTSGVVDTQYF.